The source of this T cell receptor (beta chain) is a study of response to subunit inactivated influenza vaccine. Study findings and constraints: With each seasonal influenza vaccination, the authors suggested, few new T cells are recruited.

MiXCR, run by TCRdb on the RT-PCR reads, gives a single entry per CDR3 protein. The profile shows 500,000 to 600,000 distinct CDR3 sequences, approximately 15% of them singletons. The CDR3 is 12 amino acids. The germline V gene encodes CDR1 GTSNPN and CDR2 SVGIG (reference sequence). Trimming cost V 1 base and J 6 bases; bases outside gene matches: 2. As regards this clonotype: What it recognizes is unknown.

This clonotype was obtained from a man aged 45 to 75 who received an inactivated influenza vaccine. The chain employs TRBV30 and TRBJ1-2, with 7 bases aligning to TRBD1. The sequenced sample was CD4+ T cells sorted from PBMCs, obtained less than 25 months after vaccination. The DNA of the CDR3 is TGTGCCTGGAGTGGAGGGGGCGATGGCTACACCTTC. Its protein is CAWSGGGDGYTF.